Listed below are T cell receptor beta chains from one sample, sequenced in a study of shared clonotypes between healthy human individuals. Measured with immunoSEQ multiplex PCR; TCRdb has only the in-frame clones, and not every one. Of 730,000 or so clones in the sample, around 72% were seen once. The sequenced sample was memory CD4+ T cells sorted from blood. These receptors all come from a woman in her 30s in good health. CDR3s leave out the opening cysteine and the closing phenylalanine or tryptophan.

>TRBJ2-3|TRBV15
ATSRDRQGSTDTQY
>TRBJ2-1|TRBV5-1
ASSLAEHNEQF
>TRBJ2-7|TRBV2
ASSTRTETSIGEQY
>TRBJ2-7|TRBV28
ASSLGRWDRIYEQY
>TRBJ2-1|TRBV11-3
ASSFAGPYNEQF
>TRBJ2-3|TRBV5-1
ASTRLAGVWDTQY
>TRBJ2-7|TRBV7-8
ASSLERGSSYEQY
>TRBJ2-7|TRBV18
ASSPFSRTEGYEQY
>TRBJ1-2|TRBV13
ASSPMGQFYGYT
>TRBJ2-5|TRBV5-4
ASSLGRSGRAAETQY
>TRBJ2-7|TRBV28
ASSLGTRGEQY
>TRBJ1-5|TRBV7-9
ASSSRQGNQPQH
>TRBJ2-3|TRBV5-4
ASSFLPTDTQY
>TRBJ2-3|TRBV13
ASSRTGQGKVTDTQY
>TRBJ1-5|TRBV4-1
ASSQETGNQPQH
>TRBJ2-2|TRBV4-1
ASSQKILWTSGNTGELF
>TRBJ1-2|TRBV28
ASSDPGQGAYGYT
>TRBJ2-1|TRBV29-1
SVDIQGRRDANNEQF
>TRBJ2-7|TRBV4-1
ASSQAGTRRNEQY
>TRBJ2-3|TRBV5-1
ASSWGGGGASTDTQY
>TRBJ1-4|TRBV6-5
ASSYSQGDEKLF
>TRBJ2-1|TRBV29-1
SVEPGTSGANEQF
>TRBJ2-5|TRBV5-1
ASSQRSGQETQY
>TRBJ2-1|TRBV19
ASSPREGEQF
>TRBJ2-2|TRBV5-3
ARSLFVPSAHLNTGELF
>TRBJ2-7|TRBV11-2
ASSLVVAGVGEQY
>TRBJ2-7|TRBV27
ASSWRQGFYEQY
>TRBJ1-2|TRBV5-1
ASSLGQPYGYT
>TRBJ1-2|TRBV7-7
ASSSGQGAGYGYT
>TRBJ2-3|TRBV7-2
ASSLSVSVKY
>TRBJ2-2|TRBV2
ASSVRQGNTGELF
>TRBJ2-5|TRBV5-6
ASSLARETYETQY
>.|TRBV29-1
SVRDWSYEQY
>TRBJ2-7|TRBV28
ASNSAGLVAYEQY
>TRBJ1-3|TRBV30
AWSVRTAGSGNTIY
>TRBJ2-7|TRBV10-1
ASSAGTGGREQY
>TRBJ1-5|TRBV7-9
ASSSTGDQPQH
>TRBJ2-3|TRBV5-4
ASSLGGSIDRASTDTQY
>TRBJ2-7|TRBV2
ASSADGSYEQY
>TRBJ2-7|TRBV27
ASMRGGSVNEQY
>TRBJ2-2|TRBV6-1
ASKDWTRDTGELF
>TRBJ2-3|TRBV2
ASSEMSFSSTDTQY